Each of the 4 T cell receptor beta chains below was sequenced from the same sample in a study of early T cells in non-severe SARS-CoV-2 infection. TCRdb re-called the 5' RACE reads with MiXCR, one entry per CDR3 protein. Counted here are about 63,000 distinct CDR3 sequences, around 13% occurring once; the ten biggest clones make up around 5.1%. Material for sequencing was whole blood. These receptors were obtained from an adult who was a healthcare worker with PCR-confirmed SARS-CoV-2 infection or an uninfected control (not recorded which).

There are a few counts of this clonotype. The rearrangement links TRBV9 to TRBJ1-1; D remains ambiguous. The CDR3 is 15 amino acids. Deletions cut 0 bases from V and 3 bases from J, with 12 bases between. Germline V gene sequence: CDR1 SGDLS, CDR2 YYNGEE. The CDR3 sequence is CASSVVYGRDTEAFF. CDR3 DNA sequence: TGTGCCAGCAGCGTAGTGTATGGTAGGGACACTGAAGCTTTCTTT.

The gene calls are TRBV12-3 or TRBV12-4 and TRBJ2-2, with a weak D call TRBD1 (7 bases). The germline V and J ends were trimmed by 5 bases and 9 bases, with 13 bases remaining between them. The CDR3 loop spans 13 amino acids. The CDR3 reads CASSGTAGRELFF. For the CDR3, the DNA is TGTGCCAGCAGTGGGACAGCGGGCCGGGAGCTGTTTTTT.

The chain carries TRBV4-2 and TRBJ2-2, with a weak D call TRBD2 (5 bases). Trimming cost V 0 bases and J 6 bases, with 11 bases left between them. Per germline, CDR1 LGHNA and CDR2 YNFKEQ. This CDR3 contains 15 residues. CDR3: CASSQEATTSGELFF. DNA of the CDR3: TGTGCCAGCAGCCAAGAAGCGACTACCTCCGGGGAGCTGTTTTTT.

As for this clonotype: A much larger clone lies one base from this, so it may be a read error. The chain links TRBV18 to TRBJ2-2; 9 bases are shared with TRBD1. Per the germline V gene, CDR1 is KGHSH and CDR2 is LQKENI. The CDR3 contains 15 residues. The CDR3 sequence is CASSQGTGNTGVLFF. The CDR3 DNA reads as TGTGCCAGCTCACAAGGGACAGGGAACACCGGGGTGCTGTTTTTT.